These 12 T cell receptor beta chains originate from one sample sequenced in a study of PD-L1 blockade in urothelial cancer. Assay used: immunoSEQ multiplex PCR; TCRdb lists only in-frame clones, some missing. The table has some 74,000 clones, approximately 80% seen once. Time point here: pretreatment peripheral blood. The material was PBMCs, obtained around atezolizumab (anti-PD-L1) treatment. These receptors originate from a man aged 35-49 years with urothelial cancer.

The chain combines TRBV6-4 with TRBJ2-3; 10 bases agree with TRBD2. This CDR3 is built from 16 residues. Losses at the gene ends were 3 bases for V and 1 base for J; bases not matched to a gene: 4. Per germline, CDR1 MRHNA and CDR2 SNTAGT. The CDR3 is CASSETGTSGTDTQYF. In DNA form, the CDR3 reads TGTGCCAGCAGTGAGACCGGGACTAGCGGCACAGATACGCAGTATTTT.

This sequence joins TRBV27 and TRBJ1-5; the D is unclear. Germline-derived CDR1 and CDR2 are MNHEY and SMNVEV (reference sequence). The CDR3 has 13 amino acids. The germline V and J ends were trimmed by 3 bases and 2 bases, with 5 bases remaining between them. The CDR3 is CASSFSGNQPQHF. The CDR3, as DNA: TGTGCCAGCAGTTTTTCGGGCAATCAGCCCCAGCATTTT.

The chain uses TRBV7-3 and TRBJ1-2, with 9 bases matching TRBD1. The CDR3 extends over 16 amino acids. The V and J ends lost 5 bases and 6 bases, in that order; junction bases with no gene match: 13. CDR1 is SGHTA, CDR2 FQGTGA, per germline. CDR3 nucleotide sequence: TGTGCCAGCAGCCCCCGACCCACAGGGGGCGCGGATGGCTACACCTTC. This translates into CASSPRPTGGADGYTF. Supplemented by reference TRBV7-3 and TRBJ1-2, the full variable domain reads GAGVSQTPSNKVTEKGKYVELRCDPISGHTALYWYRQSLGQGPEFLIYFQGTGAADDSGLPNDRFFAVRPEGSVSTLKIQRTERGDSAVYLCASSPRPTGGADGYTFGSGTRLTVV.

The chain joins TRBV9 to TRBJ1-1; D is perhaps TRBD1 (5 bases). Deletions cut 0 bases from V and 4 bases from J, with 13 bases between. This CDR3 spans 15 amino acids. Per germline, CDR1 SGDLS and CDR2 YYNGEE. In DNA form, the CDR3 reads TGTGCCAGCAGCGTAGGGACGGGGGAGTTCACTGAAGCTTTCTTT. As protein: CASSVGTGEFTEAFF.

The chain links TRBV6-1 to TRBJ1-5, with D maybe TRBD1 (5 bases). The CDR3 consists of 13 residues. Germline CDR1 and CDR2: MNHNS and SASEGT. Trimming left V 4 bases short and J 7 bases short, with 11 bases between. The CDR3 loop is CASSGQLSQPQHF. Written as DNA, the CDR3 is TGTGCCAGCAGTGGACAGCTTTCGCAGCCCCAGCATTTT.

The J gene is TRBJ2-1, the V gene TRBV27; 7 nucleotides line up with TRBD2. J lost 1 base, V lost 5 bases, and 2 bases had no gene match. Germline CDR1 and CDR2: MNHEY and SMNVEV (reference sequence). The CDR3 extends over 14 amino acids. CDR3 in amino acids: CASSERESYNEQFF. DNA for the CDR3: TGTGCCAGCAGTGAGCGGGAATCCTACAATGAGCAGTTCTTC.

The chain is built from TRBV27 and TRBJ2-1; 12 bases line up with TRBD2. J gave up 4 bases and V 9 bases, and 4 bases lay outside the gene matches. The CDR3 totals 14 residues. CDR1 and CDR2 from the germline V gene are MNHEY and SMNVEV (reference sequence). CDR3 amino acids: CASHLAGGYNEQFF. CDR3 DNA: TGTGCCAGTCACCTAGCGGGAGGGTACAATGAGCAGTTCTTC.

The chain recombines TRBV7-3 with TRBJ1-3; 8 positions agree with TRBD1. The CDR3 is made up of 16 amino acids. With 2 bases clipped from V and 2 bases from J, the junction kept 5 bases outside the gene matches. From germline, CDR1 is SGHTA and CDR2 FQGTGA. CDR3: CASSLSGGQTGNTIYF. The DNA of the CDR3 is TGTGCCAGCAGCTTATCAGGGGGCCAAACTGGAAACACCATATATTTT.

The chain recombines TRBV29-1 with TRBJ2-1, with 10 positions matching TRBD2. V shed 3 bases, J shed 8 bases, and the junction held 10 bases outside the gene matches. This CDR3 is built from 15 residues. Germline CDR1 is SQVTM and CDR2 is ANQGSEA. This chain's CDR3 is CSVEGPSGSVDEQFF. The CDR3, as DNA: TGCAGCGTTGAGGGCCCTAGCGGGAGTGTGGATGAGCAGTTCTTC.

This rearrangement joins TRBV5-6 to TRBJ2-1; D uncertain. Trimming took off 4 bases at V and 15 bases at J, with 8 bases between the two ends. Germline lookup yields CDR1 SGHDT and CDR2 YYEEEE. The CDR3 has 9 residues. The DNA for the CDR3 is TGTGCCAGCAGCCGCCCGGGGTTCTTC. This sequence encodes CASSRPGFF.

The chain couples TRBV19 to TRBJ2-7; D is perhaps TRBD2 (5 bases). CDR1 and CDR2 from the germline V gene are LNHDA and SQIVND (reference sequence). The CDR3 is 14 amino acids. V gave up 6 bases and J gave up 7 bases, with 19 bases separating them. The CDR3 DNA reads as TGTGCCAGTAGCGATCGGCAATCGACGGGAGAGCAGTACTTC. It yields the protein CASSDRQSTGEQYF. Filled out from reference TRBV19 and TRBJ2-7, the complete variable domain reads DGGITQSPKYLFRKEGQNVTLSCEQNLNHDAMYWYRQDPGQGLRLIYYSQIVNDFQKGDIAEGYSVSREKKESFPLTVTSAQKNPTAFYLCASSDRQSTGEQYFGPGTRLTVT.

The chain joins TRBV7-3 to TRBJ2-1; TRBD2 aligns across 8 bases. The CDR3 spans 14 residues. CDR1 and CDR2 (germline): SGHTA, FQGTGA. V lost 8 bases and J lost 8; bases outside the gene matches: 11. The CDR3 DNA follows: TGTGCCAGCGGTCGAGCGGGAGCTCGGGATGAGCAGTTCTTC. Translation: CASGRAGARDEQFF.